The clone carrying this T cell receptor beta chain was detected a few times. The CDR3 has 14 residues. TCRdb itself ran the reads through MiXCR, one entry per CDR3 protein. The sample carries fewer than 250,000 distinct CDR3 sequences, under 35% recorded once. This entry is derived from a study of kidney transplant recipient with SARS-CoV-2 infection. This chain links TRBV3-2 with TRBJ2-3. TRBV3-2 is noted as a pseudogene. This specimen was a blood sample, taken at baseline and around day 110 from a kidney transplant recipient. This clonotype was obtained from a male patient between 25 and 39 years old who had COVID-19 and was a kidney transplant recipient. Some of the T cells may derive from the graft donor. CDR3 nucleotide sequence: TGTGCCAGCAGCCAAGAAGGTCGGGCAGATACGCAGTATTTT. Amino acids: CASSQEGRADTQYF.